The 20 T cell receptor beta chains reported below all come from one sample, sequenced in a study of regulatory T cells in long-lasting Graves disease (dated by TCRdb to about 2021). Library preparation employed multiplex PCR. TCRdb names Illumina HiSeq 4000 as the instrument used. To build TCR beta libraries, CDR3 regions were amplified by Arm-PCR using iRepertoire HTBI primers. TCRdb reworked the public reads: Q25 trimming with fastp, MiXCR clone assembly, productive beta chains retained. Every CDR3 protein is listed once, alongside the most common genes and DNA of its rows. Here the sample has 520,000 or so distinct CDR3 sequences; around 13% occur a single time. The ten largest clones add up to about 8.3% of the sample. The time point tag for this specimen amounts to: newly diagnosed GD, antithyroid drugs for less than 3 months. RNA was extracted from PBMCs in TRIzol for both TCR sequencing and RNA sequencing.

These data were also filed under a second study, of T cells in Graves' hyperthyroidism and ophthalmopathy.

Material: peripheral blood mononuclear cells (PBMCs), obtained at new diagnosis, from a patient treated with antithyroid drugs. The receptors stem from a woman in her twenties or thirties with Graves disease. Donor details come from another sample of the same person, matched by shared clones.

This clonotype was seen many times. This sequence joins TRBV5-6 and TRBJ2-7, with 11 nucleotides matching TRBD2. The length of the CDR3 is 14 residues. The germline gives CDR1 SGHDT, CDR2 YYEEEE. V shed 4 bases, J shed 6 bases, and the junction held 6 bases outside the gene matches. The CDR3 region is CASSPGLAVGEQYF. DNA for the CDR3: TGTGCCAGCAGCCCGGGACTAGCGGTTGGCGAGCAGTACTTC.

V and J are TRBV19 and TRBJ1-1; 7 nucleotides agree with TRBD1. V lost 5 bases, J lost 4 bases, and 7 bases stayed unmatched. CDR1 and CDR2 from the germline V gene are LNHDA and SQIVND (reference sequence). The CDR3 spans 14 residues. CDR3 in amino acids: CASSLQGYVTEAFF. The CDR3 DNA reads TGTGCCAGTAGTCTACAGGGGTACGTCACTGAAGCTTTCTTT. The full variable domain, rest sourced from reference TRBV19 and TRBJ1-1, is DGGITQSPKYLFRKEGQNVTLSCEQNLNHDAMYWYRQDPGQGLRLIYYSQIVNDFQKGDIAEGYSVSREKKESFPLTVTSAQKNPTAFYLCASSLQGYVTEAFFGQGTRLTVV.

This clonotype was seen at least ten times. The gene calls are TRBV20-1 and TRBJ2-5; TRBD2 is a possible D gene (5 bases). Trimming took 2 bases from V and 2 from J, leaving 18 bases between them. Per the germline V gene, CDR1 is DFQATT and CDR2 is SNEGSKA (reference sequence). CDR3 length: 16 residues. The CDR3 sequence is CSARTSYSVKQETQYF. The CDR3 bases are TGCAGTGCTAGAACCTCCTATAGCGTGAAACAAGAGACCCAGTACTTC.

The sample holds many counts of this clonotype. The J gene is TRBJ2-2, the V gene TRBV2, with D possibly TRBD2 on 6 matching bases. V was shortened by 0 bases and J by 6 bases, with 8 bases between the two germline ends. In germline, CDR1 is SNHLY, CDR2 FYNNEI. The CDR3 is 14 amino acids. The CDR3 region has the DNA TGTGCCAGCAGTGAAGCGCGGGGACCCGGGGAGCTGTTTTTT. Its translation: CASSEARGPGELFF.

This clonotype has ten or more counts. The chain has TRBV30 and TRBJ2-1, with TRBD2 matching over 10 bases. Germline V lookup: CDR1 GTSNPN, CDR2 SVGIG (reference sequence). The CDR3 loop spans 14 amino acids. V shed 4 bases and J 10 bases; nucleotides not matched to a gene: 10. The CDR3 region has the DNA TGTGCCTGGATGCCCAGCGGGAGGGCCCTGGAGCAGTTCTTC. Translation gives CAWMPSGRALEQFF.

This chain links TRBV5-4 with TRBJ2-2; 10 positions agree with TRBD2. V was clipped by 4 bases and J by 4 bases; unmatched bases: 4. Germline values: CDR1 SGHNT, CDR2 YYREEE (reference sequence). CDR3 length: 15 residues. The CDR3 here is CASSSGRALTGELFF. As DNA, the CDR3 is TGTGCCAGCAGCAGCGGGAGGGCCCTCACCGGGGAGCTGTTTTTT.

This chain links TRBV19 with TRBJ2-5; 10 nucleotides line up with TRBD2. V lost 1 base and J lost 5; bases outside the gene matches: 7. The CDR3 has 16 residues. CDR1 is LNHDA, CDR2 SQIVND, per germline (reference sequence). The CDR3 is CASSIGAGGRWETQYF. CDR3 nucleotides: TGTGCCAGTAGTATAGGAGCGGGGGGGCGCTGGGAGACCCAGTACTTC.

This clonotype has ten or more counts. The gene calls are TRBV3-1 and TRBJ1-2; D may be TRBD1 (5 bases). V shed 3 bases and J shed 0 bases, with 8 bases lying between them. From germline, CDR1 is LGHDT and CDR2 YNNKEL (reference sequence). The CDR3 covers 14 residues. The CDR3 sequence: CASSQGRTNYGYTF. In DNA, the CDR3 is TGTGCCAGCAGCCAGGGACGTACTAACTATGGCTACACCTTC.

This clonotype was observed at least ten times. The J gene is TRBJ2-3, the V gene TRBV7-9; 10 positions agree with TRBD2. This CDR3 is built from 17 residues. V lost 5 bases, J lost 0 bases, and 8 bases stayed unmatched. Germline-derived CDR1 and CDR2 are SEHNR and FQNEAQ (reference sequence). The CDR3 DNA reads as TGTGCCAGCAGCACCCCACTAGCGGGATTTAGCACAGATACGCAGTATTTT. Protein: CASSTPLAGFSTDTQYF.

This clonotype appeared many times. The chain employs TRBV6-2 or TRBV6-3 and TRBJ2-1; D is perhaps TRBD1 (6 bases). Germline-derived CDR1 and CDR2 are MNHEY and SVGEGT. The CDR3 contains 13 residues. V was trimmed by 4 bases and J by 9 bases, leaving 13 bases between them. The chain's CDR3 is CASSSTGWGEQFF. In DNA form, the CDR3 reads TGTGCCAGCAGTTCTACAGGGTGGGGTGAGCAGTTCTTC.

This clonotype has only a few counts. The V gene is TRBV19, the J gene TRBJ2-3; the match to TRBD2 covers 14 bases. The CDR3 contains 18 residues. Germline V CDR1 and CDR2: LNHDA, SQIVND (reference sequence). V trimming: 4 bases; J trimming: 2 bases; junction bases outside the gene matches: 8. As DNA, the CDR3 is TGTGCCAGTAGTACTTCGAGGACTAGCGGGGGGTACACAGATACGCAGTATTTT. Residues: CASSTSRTSGGYTDTQYF.

This clonotype occurred many times. The chain employs TRBV6-1 and TRBJ1-1; TRBD1 aligns across 7 bases. The V and J ends lost 4 bases and 0 bases, in that order; junction bases with no gene match: 5. The length of the CDR3 is 15 residues. Per germline, CDR1 MNHNS and CDR2 SASEGT. The CDR3 DNA reads TGTGCCAGCAGTGGACAGGGTCGGGTGAACACTGAAGCTTTCTTT. Protein product: CASSGQGRVNTEAFF.

The rearrangement uses TRBV4-2 and TRBJ2-2; 9 nucleotides line up with TRBD2. Germline V gene lookup returns CDR1 LGHNA and CDR2 YNFKEQ. The junction had 6 bases not matched to a gene; V was cut back by 6 bases and J by 4 bases. This CDR3 region has 15 residues. CDR3 sequence reads: CASRLAGSGTGELFF. The CDR3 DNA reads TGTGCCAGCAGGCTAGCGGGGTCGGGCACCGGGGAGCTGTTTTTT.

This clonotype has a count of ten or more. CDR3 residues: CASSRTSGRGQETQYF. DNA of the CDR3: TGTGCCAGCAGTCGGACTAGCGGGAGAGGGCAAGAGACCCAGTACTTC. J is TRBJ2-5 and V is TRBV6-2 or TRBV6-3; 13 bases are shared with TRBD2. This CDR3 is built from 16 residues. Germline V gene lookup returns CDR1 MNHEY and CDR2 SVGEGT. The V and J ends lost 5 bases and 2 bases, in that order; junction bases with no gene match: 5.

This clonotype was seen more than once but under ten times. As DNA, the CDR3 is TGCAGCGCCCCGGCACGCGAGGCAGATACGCAGTATTTT. It codes for CSAPAREADTQYF. The chain couples TRBV20-1 to TRBJ2-3; unclear D gene. This CDR3 has 13 residues. Germline V gives CDR1 DFQATT, CDR2 SNEGSKA (reference sequence).

In this sample, this clonotype turned up many times. The chain is built from TRBV28 and TRBJ1-1, with D unclear. The CDR3 covers 13 residues. V lost 5 bases to trimming and J lost 4 bases, with 11 bases between them. Germline V gene data show CDR1 as MDHEN and CDR2 as SYDVKM. The CDR3 region is CASSRDKGTEAFF. The CDR3 region has the DNA TGTGCCAGCAGTCGCGACAAGGGCACTGAAGCTTTCTTT.

This clonotype has only a few counts. The chain carries TRBV7-2 and TRBJ2-2; TRBD1 might be the D (7 bases). V gave up 3 bases and J gave up 7 bases, with 15 bases separating them. The CDR3 spans 15 residues. Germline V gene data show CDR1 as SGHTA and CDR2 as FQGNSA. CDR3 sequence: CASSFSQGGIGELFF. CDR3 coding DNA: TGTGCCAGCAGCTTTAGCCAGGGGGGAATCGGGGAGCTGTTTTTT.

This clonotype was counted at least ten times. The chain joins TRBV28 to TRBJ2-3; D uncertain. CDR1 is MDHEN, CDR2 SYDVKM, per germline. This CDR3 is 14 amino acids long. Trimming took 5 bases from V and 3 from J, leaving 12 bases between them. The CDR3 DNA sequence: TGTGCCAGCAGTCCTCAAAGAGTGACAGATACGCAGTATTTT. Residues: CASSPQRVTDTQYF.

This clonotype was detected many times. The junction does not match germline at one end; this may be a read error. The V gene is TRBV29-1, the J gene TRBJ1-2; 9 bases are a match to TRBD1. Germline-derived CDR1 and CDR2 are SQVTM and ANQGSEA. This CDR3 spans 12 amino acids. Written as DNA, the CDR3 is TGCAGCGTTGCCGGGACAGGGTCAGTGGGAGCCTTC. Its translation: CSVAGTGSVGAF. Full variable domain (remainder filled in from reference TRBV29-1 and TRBJ1-2): SAVISQKPSRDICQRGTSLTIQCQVDSQVTMMFWYRQQPGQSLTLIATANQGSEATYESGFVIDKFPISRPNLTFSTLTVSNMSPEDSSIYLCSVAGTGSVGAFGSGTRLTVV.

This clonotype appeared many times. The rearrangement links TRBV20-1 to TRBJ2-3, with D perhaps being TRBD1 or TRBD2 (6 bases each). Deletions cut 3 bases from V and 4 bases from J, with 14 bases between. Germline CDR1 DFQATT, CDR2 SNEGSKA (reference sequence). The CDR3 has 14 residues. CDR3 amino acids: CSASGKGGADTQYF. CDR3 nucleotide sequence: TGCAGTGCTAGCGGGAAGGGGGGAGCAGATACGCAGTATTTT.